This entry concerns a single T cell receptor (beta chain). What it binds is unknown. This record comes from a study of T cell responses to AZD1222 COVID-19 vaccine. General study points: After the peak T cell response, and only then, were repertoires sampled. Most donors were white British, females outnumbered males, and clonal diversity was possibly underestimated. Spike-specific TCR depth and breadth grew after two AZD1222 doses. Nearly half of spike-specific TCRs reportedly go after variant regions that carry no mutations.

Method: immunoSEQ multiplex PCR; TCRdb's copy keeps in-frame clones and lacks some. Among under 200,000 clones listed, approximately 94% were seen once. The CDR3 runs 16 residues. The germline CDR1 and CDR2 sequences are MNHNY and SVGAGI (reference sequence). The ends were cut back, 5 bases at V and 2 bases at J, with 13 bases in the middle. The TCR comes from an adult who received the MenACWY meningococcal vaccine as a control. The specimen was peripheral blood, collected 28 days after the second dose of the MenACWY control vaccine. The chain recombines TRBV6-6 with TRBJ2-6, with D perhaps TRBD2 (6 bases). Written as DNA, the CDR3 is TGTGCCAGCAGTCAGAAGGGCGGGACTGGGGCCAACGTCCTGACTTTC. This gives the protein CASSQKGGTGANVLTF.